This T cell receptor (beta chain) was captured in a study of regulatory dendritic cells for organ transplantation. Study findings and constraints: The authors noted considerable between-person heterogeneity in alloreactive memory CD8+ cells.

CD4+ or CD8+ T cells were sorted as naive CD45RA+ or memory CD45RO+. The method was immunoSEQ multiplex PCR; TCRdb's version includes in-frame clones alone and lacks a portion of them. The data show approximately 35,000 clones, around nine tenths seen once. In the case of this clone: No antigen is known for it.

The CDR3 contains 16 residues. The ends lost 2 bases at V and 9 bases at J; junction bases unmatched: 8. The germline gives CDR1 SGHTA, CDR2 FQGNSA. This chain links TRBV7-2 with TRBJ1-6, with 9 bases fitting TRBD1. Sequenced input: naive CD4+ T cells from blood. Stated subset: CD45RA+ naive T cells. The TCR comes from a human donor in good health. For the CDR3, the DNA is TGTGCCAGCAGCTTATGGTCGGGACAGGGACCTTCACCCCTCCACTTT. Its protein is CASSLWSGQGPSPLHF.